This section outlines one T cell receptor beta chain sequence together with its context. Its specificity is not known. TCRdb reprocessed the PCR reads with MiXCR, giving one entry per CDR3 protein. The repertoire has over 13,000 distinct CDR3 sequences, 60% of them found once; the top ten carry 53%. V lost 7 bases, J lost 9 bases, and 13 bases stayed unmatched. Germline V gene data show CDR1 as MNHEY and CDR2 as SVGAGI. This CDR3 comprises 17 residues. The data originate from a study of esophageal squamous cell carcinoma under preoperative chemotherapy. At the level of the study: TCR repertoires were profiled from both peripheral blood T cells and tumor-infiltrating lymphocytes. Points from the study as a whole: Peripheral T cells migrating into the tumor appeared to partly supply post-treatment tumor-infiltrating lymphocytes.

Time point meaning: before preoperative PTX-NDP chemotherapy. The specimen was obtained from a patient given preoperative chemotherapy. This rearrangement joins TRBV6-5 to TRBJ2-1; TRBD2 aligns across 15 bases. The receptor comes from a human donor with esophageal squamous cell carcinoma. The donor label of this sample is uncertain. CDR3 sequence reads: CASISLAGTSGRTEQFF. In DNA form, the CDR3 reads TGTGCCAGCATTTCACTCGCCGGGACTAGCGGGAGGACTGAGCAGTTCTTC.